The 12 T cell receptor beta chains in this list originate from one sample, sequenced in a study of T cells in Graves' hyperthyroidism and ophthalmopathy. The investigators amplified TCR beta CDR3 regions from RNA transcripts. The TCR CDR3 was amplified in a first-round RT-PCR using the HTBI primer set. MiXCR, run by TCRdb on the multiplex PCR reads, gives a single entry per CDR3 protein. The table includes 600,000 to 650,000 distinct CDR3 sequences, 15% to 20% detected once. What was sequenced was blood. These receptors were obtained from a woman aged 30 to 39 with Graves' hyperthyroidism.

At least ten counts were recorded for this clonotype. The chain has TRBV28 and TRBJ1-1, with D possibly being TRBD1 (5 bases). This CDR3 has 15 amino acids. From germline, CDR1 is MDHEN and CDR2 SYDVKM. V was shortened by 3 bases and J by 2 bases, with 13 bases between the two germline ends. The CDR3 DNA reads TGTGCCAGCAGTTTTTGGAGACAGCCAAACACTGAAGCTTTCTTT. It codes for CASSFWRQPNTEAFF.

This clonotype was observed at least ten times. The chain combines TRBV20-1 with TRBJ2-7; the match to TRBD2 covers 7 bases. The CDR3 has 12 residues. Germline V CDR1 and CDR2: DFQATT, SNEGSKA (reference sequence). The CDR3 sequence: CRGEGSGGEQYF. The CDR3, as DNA: TGCAGGGGGGAGGGTAGCGGTGGGGAGCAGTACTTC.

This clonotype was seen repeatedly, ten times or more. J is TRBJ2-4 and V is TRBV12-3 or TRBV12-4; TRBD1 might be the D (6 bases). V was cut by 8 bases and J by 1 base, with 9 bases left in between. The CDR3 runs to 13 residues. CDR3 amino acids: CASRTGAKNIQYF. CDR3 nucleotide sequence: TGTGCCAGCCGTACAGGGGCCAAAAACATTCAGTACTTC.

This clonotype was recorded at least ten times. The chain carries TRBV5-1 and TRBJ2-7, with D possibly TRBD2 on 6 matching bases. There are 14 residues in the CDR3. The germline gives CDR1 SGHRS, CDR2 YFSETQ. V lost 0 bases and J 2 bases, leaving 9 bases between the germline ends. CDR3 sequence reads: CASSLGDFAYEQYF. CDR3 in DNA: TGCGCCAGCAGCTTGGGGGACTTCGCCTACGAGCAGTACTTC.

This clonotype was seen more than once but under ten times. A clone one base away is much larger, so this may be a read error. The CDR3 ends on some other residue instead of the conserved phenylalanine or tryptophan, so this is likely a read error. The chain employs TRBV28 and TRBJ1-2; TRBD1 agrees at 9 bases. Germline CDR1 and CDR2: MDHEN and SYDVKM. The CDR3 sequence is 15 residues long. J was trimmed by 2 bases and V by 6 bases; bases with no gene match: 7. CDR3 region: CASSLTTGGNYGYTL. The DNA for the CDR3 is TGTGCCAGCAGCCTAACAACAGGGGGCAACTATGGCTACACCCTC.

This clonotype was seen at least ten times. The chain combines TRBV27 with TRBJ2-1; the match to TRBD1 covers 8 bases. V lost 3 bases to trimming and J lost 4 bases; unmatched junction nucleotides: 8. Germline V CDR1 and CDR2: MNHEY, SMNVEV (reference sequence). The CDR3 runs to 16 residues. CDR3 nucleotides: TGTGCCAGCAGTTTCCGCCAGGGGGCATGGTACAATGAGCAGTTCTTC. Amino acids: CASSFRQGAWYNEQFF.

Many counts were recorded for this clonotype. This rearrangement joins TRBV6-6 to TRBJ2-5; TRBD2 matches at 12 bases. From germline, CDR1 is MNHNY and CDR2 SVGAGI (reference sequence). V was clipped by 0 bases and J by 2 bases; unmatched bases: 1. The length of the CDR3 is 16 residues. The CDR3 sequence: CASSYSGLAGQETQYF. The CDR3 DNA sequence: TGTGCCAGCAGTTACTCCGGACTAGCGGGACAAGAGACCCAGTACTTC.

The chain combines TRBV9 with TRBJ1-5; D gene unclear. CDR1 is SGDLS and CDR2 is YYNGEE in the germline V gene. V lost 0 bases and J lost 4, with 8 bases in between. The length of the CDR3 is 14 residues. The CDR3, as DNA: TGTGCCAGCAGCGTAGGTTACCTAAATCAGCCCCAGCATTTT. It specifies CASSVGYLNQPQHF. Complete variable domain (other parts from reference TRBV9 and TRBJ1-5): DSGVTQTPKHLITATGQRVTLRCSPRSGDLSVYWYQQSLDQGLQFLIQYYNGEERAKGNILERFSAQQFPDLHSELNLSSLELGDSALYFCASSVGYLNQPQHFGDGTRLSIL.

This clonotype was observed many times. The chain recombines TRBV12-3 or TRBV12-4 with TRBJ2-7; D is undetermined. Trimming shortened V by 6 bases and J by 0 bases, and 3 bases separated the two germline ends. This CDR3 is 11 amino acids long. CDR3 sequence reads: CASSVSYEQYF. Written as DNA, the CDR3 is TGTGCCAGCAGCGTCTCCTACGAGCAGTACTTC.

This clonotype was counted between two and nine times. The chain is built from TRBV7-9 and TRBJ2-5, with 9 positions matching TRBD2. The CDR3 runs to 20 residues. V gave up 1 base and J gave up 3 bases; unmatched junction bases: 18. Germline CDR1 reads SEHNR; CDR2 reads FQNEAQ (reference sequence). The CDR3: CASSLVEVVSGSALKETQYF. The CDR3 DNA reads TGTGCCAGCAGCTTAGTTGAGGTGGTTAGCGGGAGCGCATTGAAAGAGACCCAGTACTTC.

This clonotype was recorded at least ten times. The chain is built from TRBV28 and TRBJ2-3, with D possibly being TRBD2 (6 bases). The CDR3 length is 16 residues. CDR1 is MDHEN and CDR2 is SYDVKM in the germline V gene. The V gene lost 4 bases and the J gene lost 3 bases, with 17 bases spanning the gap. CDR3 sequence reads: CASSSLAGSVTDTQYF. The CDR3 nucleotides read TGTGCCAGCAGTTCACTAGCCGGGTCGGTTACAGATACGCAGTATTTT.

This clonotype was recorded many times. The chain carries TRBV6-1 and TRBJ1-5; 8 positions match TRBD1. V lost 2 bases, J lost 7 bases, and 13 bases stayed unmatched. This CDR3 comprises 17 residues. Germline CDR1 and CDR2: MNHNS and SASEGT. In DNA, the CDR3 is TGTGCCAGCAGTGAATTTGTACAGGGGGGCGGAAGCCAGCCCCAGCATTTT. Protein product: CASSEFVQGGGSQPQHF.